This T cell receptor (beta chain) was captured by sequencing in a study of blood T cell repertoires in COVID-19. Deletions cut 2 bases from V and 7 bases from J, with 13 bases between. Germline V gives CDR1 SGHNT, CDR2 YYREEE (reference sequence). CDR3 size: 14 residues. Residents of 24 US areas, aged about 18 to 89 years, made up the participants. Libraries were prepared by immunoSEQ multiplex PCR; TCRdb keeps only in-frame clonotypes and omits some of them. The profile shows hundreds of thousands of clones, roughly 91% of them singletons. This TCR derives from a man between 35 and 55 years old who had recovered from COVID-19. The sequencing sample was made of PBMCs or T cells enriched from blood (not recorded which). This chain connects TRBV5-4 to TRBJ2-1; TRBD2 might be the D (5 bases). The CDR3 loop is CASSLQGGVNEQFF. The CDR3 nucleotides are TGTGCCAGCAGCTTACAAGGAGGTGTGAATGAGCAGTTCTTC.